This TCR beta chain is from a study of T-cell reconstitution after alpha-beta-depleted transplantation in children. Broader study findings: About two months after transplant, alpha-beta T cells reportedly came from several hundred expanded graft clones. TCRbeta diversity was high at day 60 in some patients (a result of surviving recipient T cells and thymic progenitors). Among T cells one year after transplant, newly produced cells accounted for most counts and diversity.

Comment on this clonotype: Antigen specificity is unknown.

Library preparation (for TCRbeta) was performed with unique molecular identifiers. A single record per CDR3 protein comes from TCRdb applying MiXCR to the PCR reads. The table has 77,000 or so distinct CDR3 sequences, less than 20% seen once. Germline CDR1 and CDR2: SNHLY and FYNNEI. The ends were cut back, 7 bases at V and 5 bases at J, with 18 bases in the middle. The CDR3 is 15 amino acids. The TCR originated in a male patient aged 2-15 years who had a stem cell transplant for acute lymphoblastic leukemia, so the T cells may come from the graft donor. The chain has TRBV2 and TRBJ2-1; D tentatively reads TRBD1 or TRBD2 (5 bases each). The material sequenced was PBMCs, mostly from graft donor cells, taken 360 days after TCRalphabeta/CD19-depleted stem cell transplant. The CDR3 coding sequence is TGTGCCAGCACCTTTTTCGGGGACGGAAACAATGAGCAGTTCTTC. Encoded protein: CASTFFGDGNNEQFF. Variable domain in full (rest from reference TRBV2 and TRBJ2-1): EPEVTQTPSHQVTQMGQEVILRCVPISNHLYFYWYRQILGQKVEFLVSFYNNEISEKSEIFDDQFSVERPDGSNFTLKIRSTKLEDSAMYFCASTFFGDGNNEQFFGPGTRLTVL.